These 16 T cell receptor beta chains came from one sample sequenced in a study of blood T cell repertoires in COVID-19. Assay: immunoSEQ multiplex PCR; the TCRdb copy retains only in-frame clones and omits some. The profile covers hundreds of thousands of clones, with around nine tenths appearing a single time and roughly 4.3% taken by the ten largest. The specimen sequenced was peripheral blood. These receptors came from a woman aged 30 to 39 with acute or convalescent COVID-19.

This sequence joins TRBV2 and TRBJ1-1; the match to TRBD1 covers 9 bases. Unmatched junction bases numbered 13, after V lost 5 bases and J lost 3 bases. CDR3 length: 17 amino acids. Germline assignment: CDR1 SNHLY and CDR2 FYNNEI. This chain's CDR3 is CASSYRQGVFVDTEAFF. Written as DNA, the CDR3 is TGTGCCAGCAGTTATCGACAGGGGGTTTTCGTCGACACTGAAGCTTTCTTT.

This chain connects TRBV3-1 (or the pseudogene TRBV3-2) to TRBJ2-7; possibly TRBD2 for D (6 bases). Trimming pared 0 bases from V and 6 bases from J, leaving 6 bases between. This CDR3 comprises 12 residues. Looked up from germline, CDR1 is LGHDT and CDR2 is YNNKEL (reference sequence). The CDR3 spells CASSQEGGEQYF. The CDR3 coding sequence is TGTGCCAGCAGCCAAGAGGGGGGCGAGCAGTACTTC.

V and J are TRBV9 and TRBJ2-3, with TRBD1 matching 10 bases. CDR1 is SGDLS and CDR2 is YYNGEE in the germline V gene. The CDR3 contains 16 residues. V gave up 4 bases and J gave up 1 base; unmatched junction bases: 6. The DNA for the CDR3 is TGTGCCAGCAGCCCCTGGGACAGGGGAGGCACAGATACGCAGTATTTT. Translating it yields CASSPWDRGGTDTQYF. Full variable domain (remainder filled in from reference TRBV9 and TRBJ2-3): DSGVTQTPKHLITATGQRVTLRCSPRSGDLSVYWYQQSLDQGLQFLIQYYNGEERAKGNILERFSAQQFPDLHSELNLSSLELGDSALYFCASSPWDRGGTDTQYFGPGTRLTVL.

There are a few counts of this clone. DNA for the CDR3: TGTGCCAGCAGCTTGGCGACAGGGGCGAACCGAAACACCATATATTTT. Protein product: CASSLATGANRNTIYF. This sequence joins TRBV5-4 and TRBJ1-3; 8 bases fit TRBD1. The CDR3 loop spans 16 amino acids. CDR1 SGHNT and CDR2 YYREEE come from the germline V gene (reference sequence). J lost 5 bases, V lost 0 bases, and 7 bases had no gene match.

The V gene is TRBV19, the J gene TRBJ1-1; tentative D call: TRBD1 (5 bases). The CDR3 runs 16 residues. From germline, CDR1 is LNHDA and CDR2 SQIVND (reference sequence). V shed 7 bases and J shed 7 bases, with 25 bases lying between them. The CDR3 region is CASNFIRGEPAVEAFF. The CDR3 DNA is TGTGCCAGTAATTTCATACGGGGGGAACCAGCCGTTGAAGCTTTCTTT.

The chain uses TRBV5-1 and TRBJ2-2; D call uncertain. CDR3 length equals 15 residues. Germline V gene sequence: CDR1 SGHRS, CDR2 YFSETQ. Trimming took off 5 bases at V and 2 bases at J, with 13 bases between the two ends. CDR3 residues: CASSLPGPNTGELFF. CDR3 coding DNA: TGCGCCAGCAGTCTCCCGGGTCCTAACACCGGGGAGCTGTTTTTT.

J is TRBJ1-1 and V is TRBV5-1, with D possibly being TRBD1 (6 bases). V was trimmed by 1 base and J by 5 bases, leaving 18 bases between them. CDR3 length: 16 residues. The germline CDR1 and CDR2 sequences are SGHRS and YFSETQ. The CDR3 DNA sequence: TGCGCCAGCAGCTTGATAAGGGGATCTCAGGGGACTGAAGCTTTCTTT. Translated, it gives CASSLIRGSQGTEAFF.

This clone came up a few times. The chain couples TRBV5-1 to TRBJ2-1; D is ambiguous. This CDR3 has 12 residues. The ends were cut back, 1 base at V and 7 bases at J, with 6 bases in the middle. Germline V lookup: CDR1 SGHRS, CDR2 YFSETQ. In DNA, the CDR3 is TGCGCCAGCAGCTTGAATATTAATGAGCAGTTCTTC. It encodes CASSLNINEQFF.

The chain links TRBV12-5 to TRBJ1-1; no definite D call. The V end lost 2 bases, the J end lost 8 bases, and 12 bases lay between the germline ends. The germline CDR1 and CDR2 sequences are LGHNT and FRNRAP. CDR3 length equals 13 residues. The CDR3 DNA follows: TGTGCTAGTGGTTTGTTTTTTAATACAGAAGCTTTCTTT. Protein: CASGLFFNTEAFF.

The V and J genes are TRBV5-1 and TRBJ2-5, with 8 bases identical to TRBD1. The CDR3 extends over 15 amino acids. The germline gives CDR1 SGHRS, CDR2 YFSETQ. The junction had 13 bases not matched to a gene; V was cut back by 7 bases and J by 5 bases. The CDR3 spells CASRLTQGARETQYF. CDR3 nucleotides: TGCGCCAGCCGTCTTACCCAGGGGGCGAGGGAGACCCAGTACTTC.

The chain employs TRBV29-1 and TRBJ2-1; a possible D gene is TRBD2 (5 bases). Trimming removed 2 bases from V and 8 bases from J, with 19 bases in between. CDR3 length: 15 amino acids. From germline, CDR1 is SQVTM and CDR2 ANQGSEA. CDR3 residues: CSVERLMTLSDEQFF. CDR3 nucleotide sequence: TGCAGCGTTGAAAGATTGATGACCCTTAGCGATGAGCAGTTCTTC.

The genes are TRBV6-2 or TRBV6-3 and TRBJ2-7; D gene uncertain. CDR3 length: 15 amino acids. V shed 2 bases and J shed 4 bases, with 15 bases lying between them. Germline V lookup: CDR1 MNHEY, CDR2 SVGEGT. CDR3 sequence reads: CASSYPPAPSYEQYF. The CDR3 region has the DNA TGTGCCAGCAGTTACCCTCCCGCCCCTAGTTACGAGCAGTACTTC.

V usage is TRBV6-5 and J usage is TRBJ1-4; 10 bases are shared with TRBD1. The germline V gene has CDR1 MNHEY and CDR2 SVGAGI. V lost 2 bases to trimming and J lost 7 bases; unmatched junction nucleotides: 1. This CDR3 is built from 14 residues. CDR3 DNA sequence: TGTGCCAGCAGTTACGGGACAGGGGCTGAAAAACTGTTTTTT. This gives the protein CASSYGTGAEKLFF.

The V and J genes are TRBV11-2 and TRBJ2-5; D call uncertain. V lost 2 bases, J lost 0 bases, and 7 bases lay in between. CDR1 is SGHAT and CDR2 is FQNNGV in the germline V gene. This CDR3 has 14 residues. CDR3 region: CASSLLQNQETQYF. CDR3 nucleotide sequence: TGTGCCAGCAGCTTATTACAGAACCAAGAGACCCAGTACTTC.

Concerning this clone itself: This CDR3 is also generated by other DNA sequences in the sample. This sequence joins TRBV9 and TRBJ2-7, with TRBD1 matching 8 bases. The germline V gene encodes CDR1 SGDLS and CDR2 YYNGEE. The junction had 5 bases not matched to a gene; V was cut back by 2 bases and J by 4 bases. The CDR3 extends over 14 amino acids. The CDR3: CASSVGQGAYEQYF. CDR3 sequence (DNA): TGTGCCAGCAGCGTCGGACAGGGTGCGTACGAGCAGTACTTC.

The chain joins TRBV19 to TRBJ2-3, with 7 bases matching TRBD1. CDR1 is LNHDA and CDR2 is SQIVND in the germline V gene (reference sequence). The CDR3 is 16 amino acids. The V segment lost 4 bases and the J segment 1 base; nucleotides outside the gene matches: 8. Here the CDR3 reads CASSNPGQLGTDTQYF. In DNA form, the CDR3 reads TGTGCCAGTAGTAACCCGGGACAGCTTGGCACAGATACGCAGTATTTT.